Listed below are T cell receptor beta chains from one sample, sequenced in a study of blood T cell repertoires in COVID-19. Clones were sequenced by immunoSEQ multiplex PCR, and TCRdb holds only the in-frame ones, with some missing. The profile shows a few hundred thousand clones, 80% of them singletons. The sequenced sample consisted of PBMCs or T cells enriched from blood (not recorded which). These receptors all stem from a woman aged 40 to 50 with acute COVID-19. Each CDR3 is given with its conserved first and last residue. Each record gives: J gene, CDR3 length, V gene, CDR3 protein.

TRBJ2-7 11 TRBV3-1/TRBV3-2 CASGSGGEQYF
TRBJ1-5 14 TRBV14 CASSYGGGNQPQHF
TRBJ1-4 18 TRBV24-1 CATSGPNRDRGGGEKLFF
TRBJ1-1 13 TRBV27 CASSFARVTEAFF
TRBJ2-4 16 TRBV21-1 CASSKGVGGAKNIQYF
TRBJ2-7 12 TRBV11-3 CASSLSGYEQYF
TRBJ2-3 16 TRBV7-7 CASSDAGTRSPDTQYF
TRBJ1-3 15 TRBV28 CASTRRGGIGNTIYF
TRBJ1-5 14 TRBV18 CASSVEGRDQPQHF
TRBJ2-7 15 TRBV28 CASSYSGRSSYEQYF
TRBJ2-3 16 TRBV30 CAWSAGLAGVTDTQYF
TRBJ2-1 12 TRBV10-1 CASSDPTGEQFF
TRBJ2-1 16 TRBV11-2 CASSYVSGGAYNEQFF
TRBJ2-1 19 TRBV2 CASSVRSGPATSSYNEQFF
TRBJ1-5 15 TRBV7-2 CASSLRGGGSQPQHF
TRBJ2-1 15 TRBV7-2 CASSLDGGAGDEQFF
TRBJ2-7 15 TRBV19 CASSMGLQGWHEQYF
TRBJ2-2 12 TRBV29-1 CSVGEVSGELFF
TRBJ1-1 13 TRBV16 CASSRGRGTEAFF
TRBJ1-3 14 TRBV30 CAGRTGSSGNTIYF